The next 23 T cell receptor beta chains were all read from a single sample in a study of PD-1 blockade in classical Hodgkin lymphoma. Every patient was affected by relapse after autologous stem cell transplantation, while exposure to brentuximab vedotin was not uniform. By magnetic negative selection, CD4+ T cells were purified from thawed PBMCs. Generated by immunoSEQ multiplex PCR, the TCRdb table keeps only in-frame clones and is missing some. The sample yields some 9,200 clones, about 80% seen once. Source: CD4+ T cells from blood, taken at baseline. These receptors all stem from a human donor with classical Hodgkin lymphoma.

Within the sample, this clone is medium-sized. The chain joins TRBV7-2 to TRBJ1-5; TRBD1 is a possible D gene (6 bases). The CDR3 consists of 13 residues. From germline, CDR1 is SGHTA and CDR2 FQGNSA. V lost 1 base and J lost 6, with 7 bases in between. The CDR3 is CASSLDRAQPQHF. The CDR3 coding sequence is TGTGCCAGCAGCTTAGACAGGGCTCAGCCCCAGCATTTT. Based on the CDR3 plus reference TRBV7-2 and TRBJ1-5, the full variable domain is GAGVSQSPSNKVTEKGKDVELRCDPISGHTALYWYRQSLGQGLEFLIYFQGNSAPDKSGLPSDRFSAERTGGSVSTLTIQRTQQEDSAVYLCASSLDRAQPQHFGDGTRLSIL.

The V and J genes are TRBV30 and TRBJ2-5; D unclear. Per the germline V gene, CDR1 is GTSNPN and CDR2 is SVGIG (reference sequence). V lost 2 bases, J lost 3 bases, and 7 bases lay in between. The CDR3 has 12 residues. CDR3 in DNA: TGTGCCTGGAGTCTCCCGAAAGAGACCCAGTACTTC. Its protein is CAWSLPKETQYF.

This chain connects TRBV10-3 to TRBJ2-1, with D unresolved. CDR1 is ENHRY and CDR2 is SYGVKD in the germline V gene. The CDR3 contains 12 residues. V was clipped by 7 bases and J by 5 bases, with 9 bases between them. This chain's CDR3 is CAITRPNNEQFF. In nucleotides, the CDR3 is TGTGCCATCACGAGACCAAACAATGAGCAGTTCTTC.

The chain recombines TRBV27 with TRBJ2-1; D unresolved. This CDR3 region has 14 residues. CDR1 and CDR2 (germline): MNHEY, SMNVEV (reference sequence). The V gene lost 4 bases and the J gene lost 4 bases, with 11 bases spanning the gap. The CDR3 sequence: CASSSLRVYNEQFF. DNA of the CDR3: TGTGCCAGCAGTTCCCTTAGAGTTTACAATGAGCAGTTCTTC.

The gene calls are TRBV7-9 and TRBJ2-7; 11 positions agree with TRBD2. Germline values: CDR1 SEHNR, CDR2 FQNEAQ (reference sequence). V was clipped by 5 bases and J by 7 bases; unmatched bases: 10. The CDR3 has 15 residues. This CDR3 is CASSPPLAGAREQYF. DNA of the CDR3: TGTGCCAGCAGCCCCCCACTAGCGGGAGCTAGGGAGCAGTACTTC.

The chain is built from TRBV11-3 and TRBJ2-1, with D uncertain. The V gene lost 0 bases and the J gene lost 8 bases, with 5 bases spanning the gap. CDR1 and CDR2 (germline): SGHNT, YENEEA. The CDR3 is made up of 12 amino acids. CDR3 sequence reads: CASSLEFHEQFF. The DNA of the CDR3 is TGTGCCAGCAGCTTAGAATTCCATGAGCAGTTCTTC.

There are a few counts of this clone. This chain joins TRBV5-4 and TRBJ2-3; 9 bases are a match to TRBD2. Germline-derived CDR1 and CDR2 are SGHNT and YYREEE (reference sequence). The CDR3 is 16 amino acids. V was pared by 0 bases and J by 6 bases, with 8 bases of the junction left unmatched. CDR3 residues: CASSLAGLAGYDTQYF. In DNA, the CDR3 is TGTGCCAGCAGCTTGGCCGGTCTAGCGGGATACGATACGCAGTATTTT. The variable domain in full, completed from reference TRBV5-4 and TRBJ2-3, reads ETGVTQSPTHLIKTRGQQVTLRCSSQSGHNTVSWYQQALGQGPQFIFQYYREEENGRGNFPPRFSGLQFPNYSSELNVNALELDDSALYLCASSLAGLAGYDTQYFGPGTRLTVL.

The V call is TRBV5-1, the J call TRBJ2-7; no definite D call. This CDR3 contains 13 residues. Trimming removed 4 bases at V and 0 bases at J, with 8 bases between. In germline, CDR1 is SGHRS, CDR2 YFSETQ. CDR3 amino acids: CASSPPDSYEQYF. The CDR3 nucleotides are TGCGCCAGCAGCCCCCCGGACTCCTACGAGCAGTACTTC.

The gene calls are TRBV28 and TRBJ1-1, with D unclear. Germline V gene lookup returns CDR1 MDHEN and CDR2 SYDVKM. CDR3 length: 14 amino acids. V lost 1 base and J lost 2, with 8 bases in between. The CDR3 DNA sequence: TGTGCCAGCAGTTTATCATTCGGCAACACTGAAGCTTTCTTT. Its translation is CASSLSFGNTEAFF.

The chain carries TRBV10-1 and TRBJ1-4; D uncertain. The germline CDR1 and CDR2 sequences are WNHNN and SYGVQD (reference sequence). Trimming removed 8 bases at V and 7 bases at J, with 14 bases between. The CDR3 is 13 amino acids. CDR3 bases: TGCGCCAGCGCAGATACGGGGTCTGAAAAACTGTTTTTT. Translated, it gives CASADTGSEKLFF.

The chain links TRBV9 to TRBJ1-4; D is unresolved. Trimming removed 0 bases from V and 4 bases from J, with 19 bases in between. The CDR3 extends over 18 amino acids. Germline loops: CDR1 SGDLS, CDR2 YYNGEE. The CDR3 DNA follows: TGTGCCAGCAGCGTAGGCGGGCAGGCTGGACGGTTTAATGAAAAACTGTTTTTT. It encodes CASSVGGQAGRFNEKLFF.

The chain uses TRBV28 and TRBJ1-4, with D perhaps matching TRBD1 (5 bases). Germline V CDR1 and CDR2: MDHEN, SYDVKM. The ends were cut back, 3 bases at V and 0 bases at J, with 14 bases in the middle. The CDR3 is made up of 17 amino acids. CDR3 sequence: CASSFGRAKATNEKLFF. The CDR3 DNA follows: TGTGCCAGCAGTTTCGGCAGGGCGAAAGCAACTAATGAAAAACTGTTTTTT.

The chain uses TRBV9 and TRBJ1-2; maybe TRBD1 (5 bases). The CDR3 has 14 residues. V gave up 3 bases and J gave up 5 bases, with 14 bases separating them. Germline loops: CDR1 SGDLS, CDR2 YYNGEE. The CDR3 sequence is CASSEGTGGYGYTF. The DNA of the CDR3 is TGTGCCAGCAGCGAGGGAACAGGAGGGTATGGCTACACCTTC.

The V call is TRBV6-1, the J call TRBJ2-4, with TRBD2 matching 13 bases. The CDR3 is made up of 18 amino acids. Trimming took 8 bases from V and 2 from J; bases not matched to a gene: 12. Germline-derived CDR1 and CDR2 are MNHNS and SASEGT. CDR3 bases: TGTGCCAGCGGGGAAGACCGACTAGCGGGAGGTTCCAAAAACATTCAGTACTTC. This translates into CASGEDRLAGGSKNIQYF.

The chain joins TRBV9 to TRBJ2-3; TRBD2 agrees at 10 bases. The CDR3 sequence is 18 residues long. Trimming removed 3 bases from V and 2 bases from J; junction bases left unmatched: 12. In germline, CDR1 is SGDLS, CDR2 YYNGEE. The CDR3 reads CASSGRTSGASHTDTQYF. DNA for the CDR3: TGTGCCAGCAGCGGACGGACTAGCGGAGCCTCCCACACAGATACGCAGTATTTT.

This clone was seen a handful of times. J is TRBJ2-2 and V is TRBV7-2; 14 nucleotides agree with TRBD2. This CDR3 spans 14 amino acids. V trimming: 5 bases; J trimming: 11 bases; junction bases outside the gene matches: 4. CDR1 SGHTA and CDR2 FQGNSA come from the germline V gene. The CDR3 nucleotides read TGTGCCAGCAGCCGTGGACTAGCGGGGGGAGAGCTGTTTTTT. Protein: CASSRGLAGGELFF.

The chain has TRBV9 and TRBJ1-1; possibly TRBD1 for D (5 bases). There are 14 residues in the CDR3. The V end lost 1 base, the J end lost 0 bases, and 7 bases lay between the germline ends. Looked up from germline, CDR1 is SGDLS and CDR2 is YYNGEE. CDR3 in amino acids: CASSVSGMNTEAFF. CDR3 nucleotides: TGTGCCAGCAGCGTATCAGGGATGAACACTGAAGCTTTCTTT.

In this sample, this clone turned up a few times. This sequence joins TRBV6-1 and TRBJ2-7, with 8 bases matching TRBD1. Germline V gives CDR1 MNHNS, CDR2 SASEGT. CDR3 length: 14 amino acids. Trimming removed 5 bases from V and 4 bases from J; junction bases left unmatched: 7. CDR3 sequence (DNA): TGTGCCAGCAGTACCAGACAGGGGTTATACGAGCAGTACTTC. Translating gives CASSTRQGLYEQYF.

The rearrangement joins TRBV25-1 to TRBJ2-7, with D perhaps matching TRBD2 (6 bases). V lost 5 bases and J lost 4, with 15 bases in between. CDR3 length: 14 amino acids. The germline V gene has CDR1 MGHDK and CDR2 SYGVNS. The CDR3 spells CASSKESGTYEQYF. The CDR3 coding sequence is TGTGCCAGCAGTAAAGAATCCGGGACTTACGAGCAGTACTTC.

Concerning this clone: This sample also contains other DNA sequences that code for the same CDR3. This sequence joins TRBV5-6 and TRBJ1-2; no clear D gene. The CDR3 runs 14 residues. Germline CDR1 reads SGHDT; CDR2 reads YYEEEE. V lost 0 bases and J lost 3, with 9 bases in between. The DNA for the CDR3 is TGTGCCAGCAGCTTGGCGGGCAGTCACTATGGCTACACCTTC. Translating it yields CASSLAGSHYGYTF.

CDR3 DNA: TGTGCCAGTATTGGGAACACAGATACGCAGTATTTT. Translated: CASIGNTDTQYF. V is TRBV19 and J is TRBJ2-3; D uncertain. The CDR3 is 12 residues long. Trimming took 7 bases from V and 2 from J, leaving 7 bases between them. CDR1 is LNHDA, CDR2 SQIVND, per germline (reference sequence).

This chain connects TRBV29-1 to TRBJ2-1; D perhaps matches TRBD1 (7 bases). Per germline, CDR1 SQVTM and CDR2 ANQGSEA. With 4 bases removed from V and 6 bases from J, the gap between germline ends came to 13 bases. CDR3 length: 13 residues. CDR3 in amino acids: CSVGGRDSNEQFF. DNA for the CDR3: TGCAGCGTTGGGGGGCGGGACAGCAATGAGCAGTTCTTC.

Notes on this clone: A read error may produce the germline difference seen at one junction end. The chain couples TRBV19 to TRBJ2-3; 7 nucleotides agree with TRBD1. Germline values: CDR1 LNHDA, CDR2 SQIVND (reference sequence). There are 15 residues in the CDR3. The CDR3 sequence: CASSLDRVTADTQYF. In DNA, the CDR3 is TGTGCCAGTAGTTTAGACAGGGTGACTGCAGATACGCAGTATTTT.